Presented here are 3 T cell receptor delta chains from one specimen sequenced in a study of gamma-delta T cells after stem cell transplantation. TCRdb redid clone calling on the RT-PCR reads using CATT. The sample lists over 2,000 delta-chain clones, 3.1% occurring once. Sequences were obtained from gamma-delta T cells. The receptors come from a human donor. It is not recorded whose cells these are; they may come from a transplant donor.

This clone was observed a few times. The protein held in TCRdb is that of a much larger clone and does not match this DNA's translation at residue 11, likely because of a read error; the protein shown is translated from the DNA. The chain is built from TRDV2 and TRDJ1, with 7 bases that match TRDD3. The CDR3 has 18 residues. Trimming took 3 bases from V and 3 from J; bases not matched to a gene: 18. CDR1 is GEAIGNYY and CDR2 is EKD in the germline V gene. In DNA form, the CDR3 reads TGTGCCTGTGACCCTCTCTTGACGGGGGATGCGCGGGCCGATAAACTCATCTTT. As protein: CACDPLLTGDARADKLIF.

By sample share, this clone is medium-sized. Written as DNA, the CDR3 is TGTGCCTGTGACACCGTGGCTAAACCCCAAGTACTGGGGGATACCGATAAACTCATCTTT. Translating it yields CACDTVAKPQVLGDTDKLIF. The chain has TRDV2 and TRDJ1, with 10 bases that match TRDD3. This CDR3 contains 20 residues. The trim removed 0 bases at V and 2 bases at J, leaving 17 bases unmatched. Germline lookup yields CDR1 GEAIGNYY and CDR2 EKD.

A word on this clone: TCRdb's listed protein matches a much larger clone and diverges from this DNA's translation at residue 7, likely through a read error; the protein shown comes from the DNA. The genes are TRDV3 and TRDJ1, with 8 bases aligning to TRDD3. The CDR3 has 20 amino acids. CDR1 TVYSNPD and CDR2 GDNSRS come from the germline V gene (reference sequence). V shed 1 base and J 3 bases; nucleotides not matched to a gene: 25. The CDR3 bases are TGTGCCTTTATCGTCCGAGGCGTTCCCCTCCGGGATACGCGTTCCGATAAACTCATCTTT. As protein: CAFIVRGVPLRDTRSDKLIF.